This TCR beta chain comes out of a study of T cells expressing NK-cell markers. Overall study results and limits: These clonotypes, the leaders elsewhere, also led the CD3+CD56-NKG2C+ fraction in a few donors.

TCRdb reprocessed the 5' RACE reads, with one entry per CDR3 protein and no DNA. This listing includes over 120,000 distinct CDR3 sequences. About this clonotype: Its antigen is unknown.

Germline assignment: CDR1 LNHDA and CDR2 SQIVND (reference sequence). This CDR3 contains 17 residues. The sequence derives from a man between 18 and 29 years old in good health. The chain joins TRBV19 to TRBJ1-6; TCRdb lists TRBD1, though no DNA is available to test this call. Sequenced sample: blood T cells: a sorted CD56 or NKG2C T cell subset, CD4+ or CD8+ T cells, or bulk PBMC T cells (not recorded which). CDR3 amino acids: CASKGTDDIIYNSPLHF.